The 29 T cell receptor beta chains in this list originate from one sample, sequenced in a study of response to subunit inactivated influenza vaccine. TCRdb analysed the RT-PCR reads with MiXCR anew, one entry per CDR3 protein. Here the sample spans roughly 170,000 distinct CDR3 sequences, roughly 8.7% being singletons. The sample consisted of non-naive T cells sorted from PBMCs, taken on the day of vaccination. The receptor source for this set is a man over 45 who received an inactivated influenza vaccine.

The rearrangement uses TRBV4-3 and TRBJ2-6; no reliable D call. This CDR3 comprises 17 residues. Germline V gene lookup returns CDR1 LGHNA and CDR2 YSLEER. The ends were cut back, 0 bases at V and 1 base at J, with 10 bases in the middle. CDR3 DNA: TGCGCCAGCAGCCAAGATCCCTCTAATTCTGGGGCCAACGTCCTGACTTTC. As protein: CASSQDPSNSGANVLTF.

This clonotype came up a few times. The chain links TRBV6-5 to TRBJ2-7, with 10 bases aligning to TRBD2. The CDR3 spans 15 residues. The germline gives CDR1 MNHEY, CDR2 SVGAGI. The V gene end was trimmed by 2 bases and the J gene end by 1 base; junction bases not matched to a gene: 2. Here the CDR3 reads CASSYIAGGSYEQYF. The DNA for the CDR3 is TGTGCCAGCAGTTACATAGCGGGGGGTTCCTACGAGCAGTACTTC.

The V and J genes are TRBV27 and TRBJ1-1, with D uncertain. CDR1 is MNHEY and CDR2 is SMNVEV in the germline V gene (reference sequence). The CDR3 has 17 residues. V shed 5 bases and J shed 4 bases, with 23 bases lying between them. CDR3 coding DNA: TGTGCCAGCAGTCGAGGGTCTCCGGGTCTTGTGGGCACTGAAGCTTTCTTT. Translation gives CASSRGSPGLVGTEAFF.

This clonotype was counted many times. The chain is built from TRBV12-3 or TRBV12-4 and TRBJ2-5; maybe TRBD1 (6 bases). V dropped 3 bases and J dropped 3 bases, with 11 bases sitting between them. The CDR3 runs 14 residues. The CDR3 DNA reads TGTGCCAGCAGTTTCGGACAGACCAAAGAGACCCAGTACTTC. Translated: CASSFGQTKETQYF.

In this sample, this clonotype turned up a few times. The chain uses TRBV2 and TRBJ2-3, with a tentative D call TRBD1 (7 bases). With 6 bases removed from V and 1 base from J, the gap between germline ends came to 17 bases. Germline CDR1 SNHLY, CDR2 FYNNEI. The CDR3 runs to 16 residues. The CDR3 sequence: CASRERTGGGTDTQYF. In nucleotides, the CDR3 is TGTGCCAGCAGGGAACGGACAGGCGGGGGCACAGATACGCAGTATTTT.

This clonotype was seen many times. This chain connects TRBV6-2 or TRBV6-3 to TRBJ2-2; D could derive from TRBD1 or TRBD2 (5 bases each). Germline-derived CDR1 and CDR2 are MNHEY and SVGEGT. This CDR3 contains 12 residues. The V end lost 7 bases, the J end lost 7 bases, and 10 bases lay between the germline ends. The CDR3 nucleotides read TGTGCCAGCACGAGAGGGGACGGGGAGCTGTTTTTT. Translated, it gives CASTRGDGELFF.

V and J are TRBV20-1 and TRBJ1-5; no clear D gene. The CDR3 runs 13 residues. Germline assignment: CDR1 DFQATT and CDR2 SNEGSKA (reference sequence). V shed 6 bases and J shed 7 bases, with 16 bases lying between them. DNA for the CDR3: TGCAGTGCCCTACCCGAGGGATACCAGCCCCAGCATTTT. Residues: CSALPEGYQPQHF.

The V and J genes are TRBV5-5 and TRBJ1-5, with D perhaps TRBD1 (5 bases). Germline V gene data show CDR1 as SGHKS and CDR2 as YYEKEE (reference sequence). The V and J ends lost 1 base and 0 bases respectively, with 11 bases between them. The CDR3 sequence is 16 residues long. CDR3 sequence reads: CASSLLPGHSNQPQHF. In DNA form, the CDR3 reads TGTGCCAGCAGCTTGCTCCCAGGACATAGCAATCAGCCCCAGCATTTT. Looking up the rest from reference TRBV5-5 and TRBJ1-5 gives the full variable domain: DAGVTQSPTHLIKTRGQQVTLRCSPISGHKSVSWYQQVLGQGPQFIFQYYEKEERGRGNFPDRFSARQFPNYSSELNVNALLLGDSALYLCASSLLPGHSNQPQHFGDGTRLSIL.

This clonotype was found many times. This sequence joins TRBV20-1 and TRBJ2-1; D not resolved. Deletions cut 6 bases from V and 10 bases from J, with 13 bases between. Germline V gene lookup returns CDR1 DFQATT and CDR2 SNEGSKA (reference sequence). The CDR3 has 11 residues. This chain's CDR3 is CSAIWDLEQFF. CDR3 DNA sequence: TGCAGTGCAATTTGGGATTTGGAGCAGTTCTTC.

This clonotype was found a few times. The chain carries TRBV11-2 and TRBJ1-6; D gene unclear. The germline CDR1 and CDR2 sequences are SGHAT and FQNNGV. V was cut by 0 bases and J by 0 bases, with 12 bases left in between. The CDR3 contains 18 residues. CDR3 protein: CASSLEAGQSSYNSPLHF. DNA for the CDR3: TGTGCCAGCAGCTTAGAAGCAGGCCAGAGCTCCTATAATTCACCCCTCCACTTT.

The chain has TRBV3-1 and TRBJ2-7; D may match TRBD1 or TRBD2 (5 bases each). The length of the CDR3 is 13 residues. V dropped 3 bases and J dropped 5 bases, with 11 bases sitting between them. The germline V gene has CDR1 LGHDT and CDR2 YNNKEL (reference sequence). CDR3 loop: CASSQTGTHEQYF. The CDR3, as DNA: TGTGCCAGCAGCCAGACCGGGACCCACGAGCAGTACTTC.

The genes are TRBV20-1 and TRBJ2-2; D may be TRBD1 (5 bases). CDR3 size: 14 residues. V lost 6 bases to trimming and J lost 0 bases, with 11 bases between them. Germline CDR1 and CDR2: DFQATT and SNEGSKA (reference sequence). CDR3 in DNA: TGCAGTGCCTCGGACATGGCGAACACCGGGGAGCTGTTTTTT. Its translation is CSASDMANTGELFF.

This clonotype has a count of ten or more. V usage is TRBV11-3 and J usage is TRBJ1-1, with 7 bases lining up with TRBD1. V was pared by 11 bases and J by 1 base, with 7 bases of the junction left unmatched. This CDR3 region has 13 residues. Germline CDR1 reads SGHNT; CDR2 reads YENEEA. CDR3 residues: CASSGTANTEAFF. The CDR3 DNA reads TGTGCCTCATCCGGGACAGCGAACACTGAAGCTTTCTTT.

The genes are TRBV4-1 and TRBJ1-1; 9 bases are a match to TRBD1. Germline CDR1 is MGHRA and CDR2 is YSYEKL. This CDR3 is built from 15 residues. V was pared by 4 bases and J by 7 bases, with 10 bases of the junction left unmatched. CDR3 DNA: TGCGCCAGCAGCCTACAGGGGGCGGGGGTAATTGAAGCTTTCTTT. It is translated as CASSLQGAGVIEAFF.

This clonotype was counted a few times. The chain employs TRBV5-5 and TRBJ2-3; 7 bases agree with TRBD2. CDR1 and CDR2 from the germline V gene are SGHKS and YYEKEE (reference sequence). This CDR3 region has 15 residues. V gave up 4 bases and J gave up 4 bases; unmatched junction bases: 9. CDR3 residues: CASSLHGGGADTQYF. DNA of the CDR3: TGTGCCAGCAGCCTCCATGGGGGAGGGGCAGATACGCAGTATTTT.

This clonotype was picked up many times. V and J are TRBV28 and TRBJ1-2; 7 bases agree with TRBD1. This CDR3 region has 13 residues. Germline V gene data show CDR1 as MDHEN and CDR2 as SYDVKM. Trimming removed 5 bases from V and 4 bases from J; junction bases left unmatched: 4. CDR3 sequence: CASSRDRVYGYTF. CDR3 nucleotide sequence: TGTGCCAGCAGTCGCGACAGGGTCTATGGCTACACCTTC.

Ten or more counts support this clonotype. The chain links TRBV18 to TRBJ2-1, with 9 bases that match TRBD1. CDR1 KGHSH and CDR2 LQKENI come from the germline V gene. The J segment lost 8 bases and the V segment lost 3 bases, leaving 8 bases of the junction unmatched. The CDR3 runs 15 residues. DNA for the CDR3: TGTGCCAGCTCACCCTTACAGGGGGCCTCGGATGAGCAGTTCTTC. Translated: CASSPLQGASDEQFF.

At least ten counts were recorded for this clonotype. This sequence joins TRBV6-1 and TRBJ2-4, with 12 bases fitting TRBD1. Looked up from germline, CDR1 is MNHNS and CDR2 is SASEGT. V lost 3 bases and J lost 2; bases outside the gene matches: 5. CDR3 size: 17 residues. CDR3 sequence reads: CASSEGQGAFTKNIQYF. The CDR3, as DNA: TGTGCCAGCAGTGAGGGACAGGGGGCATTTACCAAAAACATTCAGTACTTC.

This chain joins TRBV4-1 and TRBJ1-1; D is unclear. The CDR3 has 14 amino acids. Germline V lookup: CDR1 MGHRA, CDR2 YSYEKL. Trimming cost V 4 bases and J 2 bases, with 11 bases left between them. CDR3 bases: TGCGCCAGCAGCCGAGAGACCCGAAACACTGAAGCTTTCTTT. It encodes CASSRETRNTEAFF.

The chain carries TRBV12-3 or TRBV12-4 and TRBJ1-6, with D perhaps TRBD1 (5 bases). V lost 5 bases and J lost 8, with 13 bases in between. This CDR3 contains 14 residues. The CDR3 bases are TGTGCCAGCAGTAGAACTATCAGGGATTCACCCCTCCACTTT. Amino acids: CASSRTIRDSPLHF.

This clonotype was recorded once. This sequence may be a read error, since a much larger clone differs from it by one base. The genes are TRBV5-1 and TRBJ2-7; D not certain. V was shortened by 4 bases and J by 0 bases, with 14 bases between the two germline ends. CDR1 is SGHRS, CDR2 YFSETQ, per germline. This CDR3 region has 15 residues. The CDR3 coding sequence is TGCGCCAGCAGCCCGAACGTGTCGGCCTCCTACGAGCAGTACTTC. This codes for CASSPNVSASYEQYF.

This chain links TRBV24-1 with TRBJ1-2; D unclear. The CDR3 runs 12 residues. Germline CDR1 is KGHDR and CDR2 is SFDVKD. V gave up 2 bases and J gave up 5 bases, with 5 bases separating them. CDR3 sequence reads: CATSDSGYGYTF. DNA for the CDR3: TGTGCCACCAGTGATTCAGGTTATGGCTACACCTTC.

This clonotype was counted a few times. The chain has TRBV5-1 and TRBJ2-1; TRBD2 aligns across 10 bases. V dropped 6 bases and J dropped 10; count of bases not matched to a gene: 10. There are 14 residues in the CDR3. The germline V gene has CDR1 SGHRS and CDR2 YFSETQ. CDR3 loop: CASTPSGGAGEQFF. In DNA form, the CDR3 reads TGCGCCAGCACGCCTAGCGGGGGAGCAGGAGAGCAGTTCTTC.

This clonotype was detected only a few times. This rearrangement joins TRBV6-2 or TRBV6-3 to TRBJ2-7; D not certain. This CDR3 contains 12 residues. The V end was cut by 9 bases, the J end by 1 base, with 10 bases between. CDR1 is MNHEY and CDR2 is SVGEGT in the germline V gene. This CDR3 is CASRYRSYEQYF. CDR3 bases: TGTGCCAGTCGCTACCGGTCCTACGAGCAGTACTTC.

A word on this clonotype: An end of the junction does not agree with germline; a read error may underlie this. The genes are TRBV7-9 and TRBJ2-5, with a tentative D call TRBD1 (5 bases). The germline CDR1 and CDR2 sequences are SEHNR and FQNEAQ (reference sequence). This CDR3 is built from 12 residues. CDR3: CASSAAGASMYF. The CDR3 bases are TGTGCTAGCAGCGCCGCTGGGGCTTCAATGTACTTC.

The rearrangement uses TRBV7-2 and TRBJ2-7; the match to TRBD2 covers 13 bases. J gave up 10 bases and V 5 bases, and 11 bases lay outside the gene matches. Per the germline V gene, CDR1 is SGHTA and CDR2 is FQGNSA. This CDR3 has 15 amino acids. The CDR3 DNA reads TGTGCCAGCAGCCCGGCGTGGACTAGCGGGAGCCCTCAGTACTTC. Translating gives CASSPAWTSGSPQYF.

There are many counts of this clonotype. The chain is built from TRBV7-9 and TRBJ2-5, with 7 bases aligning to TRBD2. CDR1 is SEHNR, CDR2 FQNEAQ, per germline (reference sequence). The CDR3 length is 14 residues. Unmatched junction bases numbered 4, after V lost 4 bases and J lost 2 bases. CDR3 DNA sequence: TGTGCCAGCAGCTCGTTAGCGGGTCAAGAGACCCAGTACTTC. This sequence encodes CASSSLAGQETQYF.

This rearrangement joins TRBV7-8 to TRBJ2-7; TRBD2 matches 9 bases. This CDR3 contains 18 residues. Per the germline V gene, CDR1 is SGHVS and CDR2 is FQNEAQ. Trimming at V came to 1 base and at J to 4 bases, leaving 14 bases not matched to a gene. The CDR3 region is CASSLGTAMAGGPYEQYF. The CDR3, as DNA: TGTGCCAGCAGCTTAGGGACCGCTATGGCGGGAGGGCCGTACGAGCAGTACTTC.

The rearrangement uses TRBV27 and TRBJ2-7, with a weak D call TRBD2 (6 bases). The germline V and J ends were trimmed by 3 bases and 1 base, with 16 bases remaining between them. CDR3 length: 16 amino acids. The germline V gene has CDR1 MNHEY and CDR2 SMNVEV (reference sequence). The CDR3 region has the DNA TGTGCCAGCAGTTTCTCTCTCCTCGGGAGTTCCTACGAGCAGTACTTC. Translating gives CASSFSLLGSSYEQYF.